The text below deals with one T cell receptor (beta chain). This clonotype has a count of ten or more. No cognate antigen has been identified for it. Qualities for individual bases were not recorded, and no much larger clone is one base off. There are 16 amino acids in the CDR3, from cysteine to phenylalanine inclusive. Just the 48-base CDR3 DNA is kept, in frame starting at base 1. CDR1 and CDR2, per the germline V gene, are SGHVS and FQNEAQ. Clipping removes 1 base from V and 6 bases from J, with 9 as the unmatched junction base count. The data stem from a study of CD8 T cells in ankylosing spondylitis (dated by TCRdb to 2016 to 2017). In the study overall: To find TCR variants linked to disease, the study profiled T cell receptor beta repertoires in ankylosing spondylitis patients and healthy donors. The full study cohort was made up of about 25 ankylosing spondylitis patients and about a hundred healthy donors. Peripheral blood was sampled, and synovial fluid was additionally collected from ankylosing spondylitis patients. The paper's findings and limits, for the study overall: The disease-linked clones showed a CD8+ phenotype and occurred at relatively low frequencies in peripheral blood. According to the report, matched synovial fluid samples from ankylosing spondylitis patients were significantly enriched for the disease-linked clones. A TCR beta motif made up of about eight highly homologous amino acid variants appeared to be characteristic of blood from ankylosing spondylitis patients. Some motif variants were previously reported in synovial fluid and blood of reactive arthritis patients, suggesting common disease-initiation mechanisms.

Data came from an Illumina HiSeq 2500. Quantitative 5'-RACE with molecular barcodes was used to prepare TCR beta libraries. Per the authors' processing: Disease-linked TCR variants were identified with a new computational method built on a probabilistic model of VDJ rearrangement. Starting from the raw public reads, TCRdb applied fastp trimming at Q25, assembled clones with MiXCR and retained in-frame beta chains. Each entry is one CDR3 protein sequence, shown with its most common DNA and genes. These V and J calls originate from TCRdb's pipeline instead of the authors' own analysis. For this sample the table gives 250,000 to 300,000 distinct CDR3 sequences, of which over 15% were detected only once. The ten largest make up approximately 33% of the sample.

The source material was blood, either unsorted or a sorted T cell fraction (not recorded which). The sequence derives from a male donor with ankylosing spondylitis or in good health (not recorded which). The V and J segments used are TRBV7-8 and TRBJ2-4; 7 middle bases align to TRBD2. The CDR3 loop reads CASSLVGAGPGNIQYF. Here is the DNA: TGTGCCAGCAGCTTAGTTGGAGCGGGACCGGGAAACATTCAGTACTTC.